Following are 20 T cell receptor beta chains from one sample sequenced in a study of blood T cell repertoires in COVID-19. Produced via immunoSEQ multiplex PCR; TCRdb's table is partial and in-frame only. This table has around 50,000 clones, 70% to 85% appearing once. Sequencing was carried out using peripheral blood. These receptors all stem from an elderly man with COVID-19, enrolled during active disease.

The gene calls are TRBV5-1 and TRBJ1-4; TRBD1 might be the D (5 bases). Germline loops: CDR1 SGHRS, CDR2 YFSETQ. Trimming shortened V by 5 bases and J by 0 bases, and 11 bases separated the two germline ends. This CDR3 has 15 residues. In nucleotides, the CDR3 is TGCGCCAGCAGGGCGACAGTTGCAACTAATGAAAAACTGTTTTTT. This gives the protein CASRATVATNEKLFF.

The chain carries TRBV3-1 (or the pseudogene TRBV3-2) and TRBJ2-5; 10 nucleotides agree with TRBD2. Per germline, CDR1 LGHDT and CDR2 YNNKEL (reference sequence). Trimming took 4 bases from V and 5 from J; bases not matched to a gene: 7. The CDR3 length is 15 residues. The CDR3 is CASSPSGRRGETQYF. CDR3 nucleotides: TGTGCCAGCAGCCCTAGCGGGAGAAGAGGTGAGACCCAGTACTTC.

The chain carries TRBV9 and TRBJ2-1; 8 nucleotides match TRBD1. CDR1 and CDR2 from the germline V gene are SGDLS and YYNGEE. J was trimmed by 3 bases and V by 1 base; bases with no gene match: 3. This CDR3 is 15 amino acids long. CDR3 DNA sequence: TGTGCCAGCAGCGTACAAGGACAGGGCTACAATGAGCAGTTCTTC. It encodes CASSVQGQGYNEQFF. The variable domain in full, completed from reference TRBV9 and TRBJ2-1, reads DSGVTQTPKHLITATGQRVTLRCSPRSGDLSVYWYQQSLDQGLQFLIQYYNGEERAKGNILERFSAQQFPDLHSELNLSSLELGDSALYFCASSVQGQGYNEQFFGPGTRLTVL.

The chain recombines TRBV14 with TRBJ1-1; D possibly corresponds to TRBD1 (6 bases). V was shortened by 3 bases and J by 4 bases, with 15 bases between the two germline ends. This CDR3 is built from 15 residues. Germline-derived CDR1 and CDR2 are SGHDN and FVKESK. The CDR3: CASSHRGLTSTEAFF. CDR3 in DNA: TGTGCCAGCAGCCACAGGGGCCTAACCTCCACTGAAGCTTTCTTT.

The rearrangement uses TRBV30 and TRBJ2-7, with D possibly matching TRBD2 (5 bases). CDR1 is GTSNPN, CDR2 SVGIG, per germline (reference sequence). V was clipped by 1 base and J by 3 bases, with 16 bases between them. The CDR3 has 15 amino acids. CDR3 nucleotides: TGTGCCTGGAGTGGTGGTTACACCCGGGGCTACGAGCAGTACGTC. It encodes CAWSGGYTRGYEQYV.

This chain joins TRBV5-6 and TRBJ1-1; no firm D call. The CDR3 runs to 12 residues. V lost 2 bases and J lost 5, with 7 bases in between. Germline-derived CDR1 and CDR2 are SGHDT and YYEEEE. This chain's CDR3 is CASSFRRTEAFF. The CDR3 DNA is TGTGCCAGCAGCTTCAGGAGGACTGAAGCTTTCTTT.

This chain uses TRBV24-1 with TRBJ1-3; unclear D gene. This CDR3 comprises 17 residues. V was cut by 3 bases and J by 0 bases, with 14 bases left in between. CDR1 and CDR2 (germline): KGHDR, SFDVKD. CDR3 in amino acids: CATSDADTSYSGNTIYF. CDR3 nucleotides: TGTGCCACCAGTGATGCCGACACCTCGTACTCTGGAAACACCATATATTTT.

The J gene is TRBJ1-2, the V gene TRBV5-5; D not resolved. The CDR3 extends over 15 amino acids. Trimming cost V 0 bases and J 3 bases, with 12 bases left between them. Germline V lookup: CDR1 SGHKS, CDR2 YYEKEE (reference sequence). The CDR3 reads CASSLEWASDYGYTF. The CDR3, as DNA: TGTGCCAGCAGCTTGGAATGGGCGTCGGACTATGGCTACACCTTC. Supplemented by reference TRBV5-5 and TRBJ1-2, the full variable domain reads DAGVTQSPTHLIKTRGQQVTLRCSPISGHKSVSWYQQVLGQGPQFIFQYYEKEERGRGNFPDRFSARQFPNYSSELNVNALLLGDSALYLCASSLEWASDYGYTFGSGTRLTVV.

The V and J genes are TRBV11-2 and TRBJ2-1, with D unresolved. V shed 1 base and J shed 5 bases, with 3 bases lying between them. The length of the CDR3 is 12 residues. Looked up from germline, CDR1 is SGHAT and CDR2 is FQNNGV. The CDR3 here is CASSLVNNEQFF. Here the CDR3 DNA reads TGTGCCAGCAGCTTAGTAAACAATGAGCAGTTCTTC.

This chain connects TRBV19 to TRBJ2-2; tentative D call: TRBD2 (5 bases). The V gene's germline CDR1 is LNHDA and CDR2 SQIVND (reference sequence). V gave up 6 bases and J gave up 0 bases, with 11 bases separating them. The CDR3 runs to 15 residues. The CDR3 loop is CASSPRGANTGELFF. CDR3 nucleotide sequence: TGTGCCAGTAGCCCCCGGGGAGCGAACACCGGGGAGCTGTTTTTT.

This sequence joins TRBV11-2 and TRBJ1-5; D unresolved. V shed 0 bases and J shed 4 bases, with 7 bases lying between them. CDR1 SGHAT and CDR2 FQNNGV come from the germline V gene. The CDR3 consists of 14 residues. DNA for the CDR3: TGTGCCAGCAGCTTAGATTATGTTAATCAGCCCCAGCATTTT. Protein product: CASSLDYVNQPQHF.

V and J are TRBV6-1 and TRBJ1-6; D gene uncertain. Germline V gives CDR1 MNHNS, CDR2 SASEGT. This CDR3 has 13 amino acids. Trimming stripped 2 bases from V and 7 bases from J, with 6 bases between. CDR3 DNA sequence: TGTGCCAGCAGTGAACCGGGGAATTCACCCCTCCACTTT. Translating gives CASSEPGNSPLHF.

J is TRBJ2-5 and V is TRBV6-5; TRBD1 aligns across 9 bases. This CDR3 comprises 14 residues. J gave up 6 bases and V 4 bases, and 6 bases lay outside the gene matches. The germline V gene encodes CDR1 MNHEY and CDR2 SVGAGI. Here the CDR3 reads CASSWDRVRKTQYF. The CDR3 coding sequence is TGTGCCAGCAGTTGGGACAGGGTGAGGAAGACCCAGTACTTC.

Only a few counts were recorded for this clone. The chain uses TRBV5-1 and TRBJ2-3; a possible D gene is TRBD1 (5 bases). CDR1 is SGHRS and CDR2 is YFSETQ in the germline V gene. V lost 4 bases, J lost 2 bases, and 8 bases lay in between. The CDR3 covers 13 residues. The CDR3 DNA is TGCGCCAGCAGCGACAGCTCCACAGATACGCAGTATTTT. Amino acid sequence: CASSDSSTDTQYF.

The genes are TRBV19 and TRBJ2-7; TRBD2 is a possible D gene (5 bases). Per germline, CDR1 LNHDA and CDR2 SQIVND (reference sequence). The CDR3 extends over 16 amino acids. V shed 3 bases and J shed 4 bases, with 19 bases lying between them. The DNA of the CDR3 is TGTGCCAGTAGTATCACGGGATCCCTATCTAATTACGAGCAGTACTTC. It codes for CASSITGSLSNYEQYF.

The chain recombines TRBV7-3 with TRBJ2-3; TRBD2 matches 7 bases. Germline V gene sequence: CDR1 SGHTA, CDR2 FQGTGA. The CDR3 covers 14 residues. Trimming removed 2 bases from V and 4 bases from J; junction bases left unmatched: 3. The CDR3 is CASSLALAADTQYF. CDR3 nucleotides: TGTGCCAGCAGCTTAGCCCTAGCGGCAGATACGCAGTATTTT.

This clone was counted once. The chain uses TRBV28 and TRBJ1-1, with D perhaps matching TRBD1 (6 bases). The germline V and J ends were trimmed by 6 bases and 1 base, with 15 bases remaining between them. The CDR3 consists of 15 residues. CDR1 is MDHEN and CDR2 is SYDVKM in the germline V gene. The CDR3 protein is CASSDWDTKNTEAFF. The CDR3 coding sequence is TGTGCCAGCAGCGACTGGGACACAAAGAACACTGAAGCTTTCTTT. Together with reference TRBV28 and TRBJ1-1, the CDR3 gives the full variable domain: DVKVTQSSRYLVKRTGEKVFLECVQDMDHENMFWYRQDPGLGLRLIYFSYDVKMKEKGDIPEGYSVSREKKERFSLILESASTNQTSMYLCASSDWDTKNTEAFFGQGTRLTVV.

This clone appeared a few times. The rearrangement links TRBV6-5 to TRBJ1-1, with a possible D match to TRBD1 (6 bases). V was shortened by 7 bases and J by 11 bases, with 26 bases between the two germline ends. Germline loops: CDR1 MNHEY, CDR2 SVGAGI. The CDR3 contains 15 residues. The CDR3 region has the DNA TGTGCCAGCACCTCCTTCGTCCGGGACACAAAGAGGGCTTTCTTT. As protein: CASTSFVRDTKRAFF.

The count of this clone is one. The CDR3 DNA is TGTGCCAGCAGCTTAACGTTAGCGGGAAACACAGATACGCAGTATTTT. Translation gives CASSLTLAGNTDTQYF. The chain has TRBV7-6 and TRBJ2-3, with 8 bases fitting TRBD2. This CDR3 region has 16 residues. V lost 2 bases and J lost 2; bases outside the gene matches: 6. Germline V gene sequence: CDR1 SGHVS, CDR2 FNYEAQ.

This chain uses TRBV7-9 with TRBJ1-4, with 8 positions matching TRBD1. The J segment lost 2 bases and the V segment lost 5 bases, leaving 10 bases of the junction unmatched. The length of the CDR3 is 17 residues. Looked up from germline, CDR1 is SEHNR and CDR2 is FQNEAQ (reference sequence). CDR3 nucleotide sequence: TGTGCCAGCAGCCCACGGACAGGGTCAGTGACTAATGAAAAACTGTTTTTT. Amino acids: CASSPRTGSVTNEKLFF.